This T cell receptor (beta chain) stems from a study of T-cell memory formation after mild COVID-19. Germline V CDR1 and CDR2: SGHRS, YFSETQ. V trimming: 6 bases; J trimming: 1 base; junction bases outside the gene matches: 6. The CDR3 length is 16 residues. From 5'RACE with constant-segment primers came TCR alpha and TCR beta cDNA libraries that carried sample barcodes and UMIs. MiXCR, run by TCRdb on the 5' RACE reads, gives a single entry per CDR3 protein. The repertoire holds 250,000 to 350,000 distinct CDR3 sequences, with approximately 15% as singletons. With respect to this clonotype: The antigen is undetermined.

Broader study findings: CD4+ contracting clones were found mainly in CM and EM, and CD8+ ones in EMRA.

The chain has TRBV5-1 and TRBJ2-6; TRBD1 agrees at 8 bases. The sample taken for sequencing was PBMCs or a T cell subset sorted from them (not recorded which). This TCR was sampled from a man in his late teens or twenties who had mild COVID-19 (a few samples of this study predate the infection). Cell type and time point are not known. The CDR3: CASTTGADSGANVLTF. The DNA of the CDR3 is TGCGCCAGCACGACAGGGGCTGATTCTGGGGCCAACGTCCTGACTTTC.